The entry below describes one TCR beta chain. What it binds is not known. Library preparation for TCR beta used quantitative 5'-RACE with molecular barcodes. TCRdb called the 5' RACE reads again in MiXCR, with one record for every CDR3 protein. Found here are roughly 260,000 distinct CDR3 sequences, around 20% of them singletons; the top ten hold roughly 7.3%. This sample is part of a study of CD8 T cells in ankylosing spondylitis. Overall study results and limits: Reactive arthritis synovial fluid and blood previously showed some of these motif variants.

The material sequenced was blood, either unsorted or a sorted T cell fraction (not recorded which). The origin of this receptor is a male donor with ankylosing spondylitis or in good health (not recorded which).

The CDR3 reads CASSGNPDEQYV. CDR3 DNA: TGTGCCAGCAGCGGAAACCCTGACGAGCAGTACGTC. The J gene is TRBJ2-7, the V gene TRBV9, with D unclear. V gave up 3 bases and J gave up 5 bases, with 9 bases separating them. Germline CDR1 is SGDLS and CDR2 is YYNGEE. CDR3 length: 12 amino acids.